This TCR beta chain was found in a study of OX40 agonist ivuxolimab in advanced cancers. Study overall: Partial responses occurred in Three dose-escalation patients, one with hepatocellular carcinoma and two with cutaneous melanoma. Study results and caveats: The study found among the lowest clonal expansion in partial responders at 0.1-3.0 mg/kg. Some patients without response likewise showed low normalized clonal expansion. More expanded clones were found, on average, in CD8+ than in CD4+ T cells.

Libraries were prepared by immunoSEQ multiplex PCR; TCRdb keeps only in-frame clonotypes and omits some of them. The table has 45,000 or so clones, about 88% seen once. For this clone: Its matching antigen is unknown.

Germline V gene data show CDR1 as LNHNV and CDR2 as YYDKDF (reference sequence). The CDR3 is 15 residues long. V was clipped by 0 bases and J by 8 bases; unmatched bases: 7. The chain links TRBV15 to TRBJ1-2; 9 positions match TRBD1. Sequenced here: CD4+ or CD8+ T cells sorted from blood, sampled in a trial of the OX40 agonist ivuxolimab. This TCR derives from an adult with an advanced solid tumor such as melanoma, head and neck, liver or kidney cancer. Here the CDR3 DNA reads TGTGCCACCAGCAGAGAACAGGGGGCGCCCCAAGGCTACACCTTC. Translation gives CATSREQGAPQGYTF.